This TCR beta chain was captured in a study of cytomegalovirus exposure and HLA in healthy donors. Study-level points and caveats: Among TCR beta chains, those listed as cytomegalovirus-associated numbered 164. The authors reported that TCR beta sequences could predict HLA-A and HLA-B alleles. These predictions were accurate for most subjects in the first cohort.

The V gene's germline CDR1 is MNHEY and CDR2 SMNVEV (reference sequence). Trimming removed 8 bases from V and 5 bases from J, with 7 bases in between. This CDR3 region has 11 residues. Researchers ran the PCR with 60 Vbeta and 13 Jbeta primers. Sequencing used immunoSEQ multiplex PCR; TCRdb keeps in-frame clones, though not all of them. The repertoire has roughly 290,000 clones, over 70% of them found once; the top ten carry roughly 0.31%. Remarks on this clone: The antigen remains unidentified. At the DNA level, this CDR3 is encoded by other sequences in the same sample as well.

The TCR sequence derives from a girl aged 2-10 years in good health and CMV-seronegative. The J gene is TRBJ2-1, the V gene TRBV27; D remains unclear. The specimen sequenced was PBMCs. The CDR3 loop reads CASGPHNEQFF. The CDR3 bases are TGTGCCAGCGGGCCCCACAATGAGCAGTTCTTC.